This TCR beta chain is drawn from a study of blood T cells in healthy people across ages (dated by TCRdb to between 2014 and 2017). With regard to the full study: Template switching captured roughly one uniquely barcoded TCR beta cDNA molecule per two T cells in model experiments. The study measured age-related changes in TCR beta repertoire diversity using deep sequencing normalized with unique cDNA molecular identifiers. The donors were split into four age groups: young (average approximately 16 years), middle-aged (nearly 40), aged (more than 55) and long-lived (more than 80). To avoid experimental bias, donors of different ages were distributed randomly across sequencing lanes. Using the same blood draw, the study looked at two additional independent replicas of 1 million unique cDNA reads for two donors, one aged 18 to 30 and the other aged 80 or older.

The paper as a whole reports these results and caveats: Donor CMV infection status was unknown, potentially confounding age-related changes in expanded clonotypes. Observed TCR beta diversity correlated strongly with the percentage of naive T cells measured by flow cytometry. Compared with the aged group, the long-lived group had more naive CD4+ T cells, fewer expanded clones and increased TCR diversity, a pattern suggesting age selection. Estimates of total diversity based on one million sequenced T cells were regarded as lower bounds and as underestimates. Observed TCR beta diversity per million T cells fell roughly linearly with age, and a significant reduction was already apparent by age around 40. Bulk unsorted PBMC profiling prevented conclusive comparison of naive and antigen-experienced compartments.

The library was generated by 5' RACE. The reads were generated on an Illumina HiSeq 2500. A second PCR of roughly 6 to 12 cycles was performed with a sample-barcoded 5' primer and a J-beta primer mix. A unique molecular identifier was introduced onto each TCR beta cDNA molecule by a template-switch 5' adaptor carrying 12 random nucleotides. Each sample yielded at least 3 million CDR3-containing paired-end reads. First-strand cDNA was synthesized from all RNA with the Mint cDNA synthesis kit, primed by a TRBC-specific oligonucleotide. All cDNA was treated with uracil-DNA glycosylase and then went through a first 18-cycle PCR with the universal primers M1SS and BC2_uni_R. The authors' analysis ran thus. For normalization, 1 million high-quality reads, each with a distinct molecular identifier, were randomly selected from each sample. Instead of being binned into consensus sequences, reads that shared molecular identifiers were thrown out. MiTCR, with a Q25 quality threshold and the strictest error-elimination algorithm, was used for CDR3 identification, clonotype clustering and error correction. A nonparametric unseen species model with Euler transformation was used to estimate lower-bound total TCR beta diversity. TCRdb itself trimmed the public reads at Q25 with fastp, ran MiXCR and retained productive beta chains. Here each entry gathers all rows of one CDR3 protein and keeps the most common genes and DNA. TCRdb assigned the V and J calls; the authors' analysis was not used. A total of approximately 800,000 distinct CDR3 sequences appear in this sample, 35% to 50% of them only once. The top ten clonotypes cover 15% to 20% of the sample.

This clonotype was detected a few times. Its recognized antigen is unknown. No per-base quality is available; no much larger clone lies one base away. The CDR1 and CDR2 encoded by the germline V gene are MDHEN and SYDVKM. V gives up 7 bases and J gives up 1 base, and the segment between their germline ends measures 11 bases. There are 13 amino acids in the CDR3, from cysteine to phenylalanine inclusive. The CDR3 DNA has 39 bases and is translated from base 1. The donors were 40 or so Caucasian individuals from Russia, aged 6 to 90 years, who were systemically healthy. Approximately 9.7 milliliters of peripheral blood were drawn from each donor into EDTA-treated Vacutainer tubes. Ficoll-Paque density-gradient centrifugation was used to isolate PBMCs, with at least 7 million per sample. Total RNA was extracted from PBMCs with Trizol reagent, with at least 5 micrograms obtained per sample. For every donor, flow cytometry on a PBMC aliquot measured the percentage of naive CD45RAhigh/CD27high T cells.

This sequence originates from a man at least 80 years old in good health. The rearranged segments are TRBV28 and TRBJ2-7; TRBD1 is a weak D gene call, 6 bases matching. Material for sequencing was blood. The nucleotide sequence is given as TGTGCCAGCAACAAACAGGGATCCTACGAGCAGTACTTC. It translates to CASNKQGSYEQYF.